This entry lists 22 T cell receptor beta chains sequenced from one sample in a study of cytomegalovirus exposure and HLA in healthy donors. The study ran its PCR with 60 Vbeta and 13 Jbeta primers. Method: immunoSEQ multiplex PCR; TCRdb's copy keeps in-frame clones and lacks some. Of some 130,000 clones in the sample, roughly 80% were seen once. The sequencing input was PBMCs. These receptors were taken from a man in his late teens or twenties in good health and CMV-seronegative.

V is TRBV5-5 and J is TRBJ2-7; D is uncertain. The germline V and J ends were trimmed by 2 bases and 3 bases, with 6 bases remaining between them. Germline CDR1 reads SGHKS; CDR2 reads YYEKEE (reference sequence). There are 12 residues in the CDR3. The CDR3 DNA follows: TGTGCCAGCAGCTTTAGCAACTACGAGCAGTACTTC. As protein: CASSFSNYEQYF.

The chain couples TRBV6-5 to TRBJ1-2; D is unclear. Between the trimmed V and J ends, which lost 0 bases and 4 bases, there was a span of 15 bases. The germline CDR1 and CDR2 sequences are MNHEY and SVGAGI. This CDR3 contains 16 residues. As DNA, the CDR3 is TGTGCCAGCAGTTACTCCGGCCCCAGTTACAGCTATGGCTACACCTTC. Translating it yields CASSYSGPSYSYGYTF.

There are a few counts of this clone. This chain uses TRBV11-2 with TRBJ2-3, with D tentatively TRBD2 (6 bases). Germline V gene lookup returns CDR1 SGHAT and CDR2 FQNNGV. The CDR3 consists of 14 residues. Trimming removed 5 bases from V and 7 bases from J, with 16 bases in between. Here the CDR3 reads CASSPDPGVNTQYF. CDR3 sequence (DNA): TGTGCCAGCAGCCCGGACCCGGGGGTCAATACGCAGTATTTT.

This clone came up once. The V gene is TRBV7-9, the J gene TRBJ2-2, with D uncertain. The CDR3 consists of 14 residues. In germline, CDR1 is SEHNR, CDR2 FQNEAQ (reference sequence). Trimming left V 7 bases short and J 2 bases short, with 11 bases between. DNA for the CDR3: TGTGCCAGCATATTCCGCGGCAACACCGGGGAGCTGTTTTTT. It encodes CASIFRGNTGELFF.

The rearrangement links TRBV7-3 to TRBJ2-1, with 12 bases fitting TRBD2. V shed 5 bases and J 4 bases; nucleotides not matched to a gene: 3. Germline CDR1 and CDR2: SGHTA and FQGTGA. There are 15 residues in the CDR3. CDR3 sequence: CASSPGLAGYNEQFF. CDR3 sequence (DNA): TGTGCCAGCAGCCCAGGACTAGCGGGATACAATGAGCAGTTCTTC.

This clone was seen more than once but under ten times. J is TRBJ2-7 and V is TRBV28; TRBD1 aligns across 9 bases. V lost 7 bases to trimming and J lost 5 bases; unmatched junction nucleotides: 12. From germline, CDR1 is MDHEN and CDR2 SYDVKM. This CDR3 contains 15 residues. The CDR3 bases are TGTGCCAGCAACCACCCCGGGACAGGGAACAACGAGCAGTACTTC. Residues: CASNHPGTGNNEQYF.

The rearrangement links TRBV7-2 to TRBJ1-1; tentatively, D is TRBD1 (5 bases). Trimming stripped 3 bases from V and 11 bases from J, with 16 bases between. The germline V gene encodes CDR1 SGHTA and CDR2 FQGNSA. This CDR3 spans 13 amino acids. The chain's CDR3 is CASSLRAGGRAFF. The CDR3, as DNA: TGTGCCAGCAGCTTGCGCGCGGGGGGACGGGCTTTCTTT.

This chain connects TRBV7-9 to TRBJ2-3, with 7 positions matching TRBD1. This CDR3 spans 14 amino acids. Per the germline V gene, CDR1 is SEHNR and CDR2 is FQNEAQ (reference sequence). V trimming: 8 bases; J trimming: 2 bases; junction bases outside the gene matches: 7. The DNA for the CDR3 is TGTGCCAGCGGACGGGACAGTAACACAGATACGCAGTATTTT. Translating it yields CASGRDSNTDTQYF.

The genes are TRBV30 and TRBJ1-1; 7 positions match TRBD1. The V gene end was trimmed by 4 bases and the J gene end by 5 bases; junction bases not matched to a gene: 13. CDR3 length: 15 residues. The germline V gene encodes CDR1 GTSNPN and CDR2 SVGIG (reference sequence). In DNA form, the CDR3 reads TGTGCCTGGACCTTACCCTCAGGGGGGAGAACTGAAGCTTTCTTT. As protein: CAWTLPSGGRTEAFF.

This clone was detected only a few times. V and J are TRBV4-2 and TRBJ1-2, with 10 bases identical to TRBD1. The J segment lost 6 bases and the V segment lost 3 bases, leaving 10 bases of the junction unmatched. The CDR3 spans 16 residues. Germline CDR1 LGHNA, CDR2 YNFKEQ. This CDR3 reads CASSQGGLDRGDGYTF. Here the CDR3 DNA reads TGTGCCAGCAGCCAGGGGGGGCTGGACAGGGGGGATGGCTACACCTTC.

DNA of the CDR3: TGCAGCGCGGTTACCTCAGGGCGCGATGGCTACACCTTC. As protein: CSAVTSGRDGYTF. This chain links TRBV29-1 with TRBJ1-2, with a tentative D call TRBD1 (5 bases). The germline V and J ends were trimmed by 7 bases and 6 bases, with 18 bases remaining between them. In germline, CDR1 is SQVTM, CDR2 ANQGSEA. The CDR3 contains 13 residues.

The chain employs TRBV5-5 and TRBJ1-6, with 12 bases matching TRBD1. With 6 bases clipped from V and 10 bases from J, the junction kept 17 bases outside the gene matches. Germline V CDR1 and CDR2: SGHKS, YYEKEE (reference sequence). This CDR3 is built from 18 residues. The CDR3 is CASTQLPGTGGWRSPLHF. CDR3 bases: TGTGCCAGCACTCAACTCCCGGGGACAGGGGGCTGGCGATCACCCCTCCACTTT.

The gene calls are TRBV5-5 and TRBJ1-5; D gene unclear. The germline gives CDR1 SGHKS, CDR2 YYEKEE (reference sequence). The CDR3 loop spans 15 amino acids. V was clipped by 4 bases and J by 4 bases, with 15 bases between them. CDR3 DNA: TGTGCCAGCAGCCTGTGGGTATCGGGGAATCAGCCCCAGCATTTT. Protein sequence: CASSLWVSGNQPQHF. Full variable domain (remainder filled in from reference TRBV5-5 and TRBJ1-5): DAGVTQSPTHLIKTRGQQVTLRCSPISGHKSVSWYQQVLGQGPQFIFQYYEKEERGRGNFPDRFSARQFPNYSSELNVNALLLGDSALYLCASSLWVSGNQPQHFGDGTRLSIL.

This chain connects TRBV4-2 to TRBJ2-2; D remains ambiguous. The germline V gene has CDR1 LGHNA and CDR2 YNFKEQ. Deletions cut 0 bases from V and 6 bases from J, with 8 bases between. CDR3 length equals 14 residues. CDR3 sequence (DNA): TGTGCCAGCAGCCAAGAGGCCCTAGCCGGGGAGCTGTTTTTT. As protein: CASSQEALAGELFF.

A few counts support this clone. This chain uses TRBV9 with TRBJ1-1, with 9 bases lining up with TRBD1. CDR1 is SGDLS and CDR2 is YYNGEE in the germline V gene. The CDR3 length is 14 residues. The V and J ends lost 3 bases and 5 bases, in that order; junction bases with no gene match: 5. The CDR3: CASSEQGAGTEAFF. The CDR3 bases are TGTGCCAGCAGCGAACAGGGGGCTGGTACTGAAGCTTTCTTT. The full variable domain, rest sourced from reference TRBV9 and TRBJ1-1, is DSGVTQTPKHLITATGQRVTLRCSPRSGDLSVYWYQQSLDQGLQFLIQYYNGEERAKGNILERFSAQQFPDLHSELNLSSLELGDSALYFCASSEQGAGTEAFFGQGTRLTVV.

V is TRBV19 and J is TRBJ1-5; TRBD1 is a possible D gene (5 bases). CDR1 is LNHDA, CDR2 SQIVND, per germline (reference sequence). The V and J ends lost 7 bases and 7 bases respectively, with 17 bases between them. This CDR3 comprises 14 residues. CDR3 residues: CASTPDRPEQPQHF. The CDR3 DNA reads TGTGCCAGTACCCCCGACAGACCGGAGCAGCCCCAGCATTTT.

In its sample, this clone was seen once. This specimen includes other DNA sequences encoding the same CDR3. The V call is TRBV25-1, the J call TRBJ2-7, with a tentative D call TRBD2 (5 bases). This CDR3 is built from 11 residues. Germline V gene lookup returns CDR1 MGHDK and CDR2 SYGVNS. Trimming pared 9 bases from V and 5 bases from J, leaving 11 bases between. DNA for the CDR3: TGTGCCAGTAGGATCGGGGACGAGCAGTACTTC. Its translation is CASRIGDEQYF.

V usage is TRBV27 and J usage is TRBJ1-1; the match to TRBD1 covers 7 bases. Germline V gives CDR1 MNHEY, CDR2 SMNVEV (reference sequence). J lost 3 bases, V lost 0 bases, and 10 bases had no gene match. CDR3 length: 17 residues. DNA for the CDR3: TGTGCCAGCAGTTTATCCCCCAGGGGGTGGTTGGACACTGAAGCTTTCTTT. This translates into CASSLSPRGWLDTEAFF.

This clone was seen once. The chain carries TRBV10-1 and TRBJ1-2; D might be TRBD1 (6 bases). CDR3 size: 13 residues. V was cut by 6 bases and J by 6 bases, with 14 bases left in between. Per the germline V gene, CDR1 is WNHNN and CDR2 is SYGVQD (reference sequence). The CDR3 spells CASSYNRVHGYTF. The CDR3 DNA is TGCGCCAGCAGCTATAACAGGGTGCATGGCTACACCTTC.

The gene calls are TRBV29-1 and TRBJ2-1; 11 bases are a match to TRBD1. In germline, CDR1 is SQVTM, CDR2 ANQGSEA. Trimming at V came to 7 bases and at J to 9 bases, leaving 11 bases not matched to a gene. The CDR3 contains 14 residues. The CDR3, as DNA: TGCAGCGGGGACAGGGGGAAGAATACCGGTGAGCAGTTCTTC. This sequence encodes CSGDRGKNTGEQFF.

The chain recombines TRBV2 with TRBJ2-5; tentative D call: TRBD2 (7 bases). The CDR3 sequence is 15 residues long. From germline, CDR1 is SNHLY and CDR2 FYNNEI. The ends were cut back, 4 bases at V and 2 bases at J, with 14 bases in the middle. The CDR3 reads CASSGPAGAQETQYF. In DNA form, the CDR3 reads TGTGCCAGCAGTGGTCCGGCGGGGGCTCAAGAGACCCAGTACTTC.

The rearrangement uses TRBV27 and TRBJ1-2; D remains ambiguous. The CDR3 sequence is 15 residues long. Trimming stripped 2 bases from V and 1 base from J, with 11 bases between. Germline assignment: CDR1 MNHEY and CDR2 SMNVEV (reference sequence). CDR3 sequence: CASSLTVLFNYGYTF. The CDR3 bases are TGTGCCAGCAGTTTAACAGTCCTTTTTAACTATGGCTACACCTTC.